The 8 T cell receptor beta chains reported below all come from one sample, sequenced in a study of blood T cell repertoires in COVID-19. Generated by immunoSEQ multiplex PCR, the TCRdb table keeps only in-frame clones and is missing some. The sample lists about 160,000 clones, approximately 79% occurring once. The sequenced sample consisted of peripheral blood. Receptor source: an older woman with COVID-19, enrolled during active disease.

The chain couples TRBV27 to TRBJ2-7, with TRBD1 matching 10 bases. With 5 bases clipped from V and 5 bases from J, the junction kept 9 bases outside the gene matches. CDR3 length: 15 amino acids. The germline V gene has CDR1 MNHEY and CDR2 SMNVEV (reference sequence). In nucleotides, the CDR3 is TGTGCCAGCAGTACCCTCGGGACAGGGGATAACGAGCAGTACTTC. Its protein is CASSTLGTGDNEQYF.

This clone was seen only a few times. The chain has TRBV28 and TRBJ2-7; 8 nucleotides match TRBD1. Looked up from germline, CDR1 is MDHEN and CDR2 is SYDVKM. The CDR3 spans 17 residues. V shed 6 bases and J 5 bases; nucleotides not matched to a gene: 18. The CDR3 sequence: CASSPKLWYRGNHEQYF. The CDR3 DNA sequence: TGTGCCAGCAGCCCAAAACTTTGGTACAGGGGGAATCACGAGCAGTACTTC.

V and J are TRBV11-2 and TRBJ2-7, with D hard to call. V dropped 5 bases and J dropped 3 bases, with 5 bases sitting between them. Per germline, CDR1 SGHAT and CDR2 FQNNGV. The CDR3 runs to 11 residues. The CDR3 coding sequence is TGTGCCAGCAGCACTTTCTACGAGCAGTACTTC. Amino acid sequence: CASSTFYEQYF. The full variable domain, rest sourced from reference TRBV11-2 and TRBJ2-7, is EAGVAQSPRYKIIEKRQSVAFWCNPISGHATLYWYQQILGQGPKLLIQFQNNGVVDDSQLPKDRFSAERLKGVDSTLKIQPAKLEDSAVYLCASSTFYEQYFGPGTRLTVT.

The chain combines TRBV6-2 or TRBV6-3 with TRBJ2-7, with no clear D. CDR3 length: 15 amino acids. The V and J ends lost 2 bases and 3 bases respectively, with 14 bases between them. Looked up from germline, CDR1 is MNHEY and CDR2 is SVGEGT. In DNA, the CDR3 is TGTGCCAGCAGTTACAGCATCACTAATTTCTACGAGCAGTACTTC. This translates into CASSYSITNFYEQYF.

This clone appeared a few times. This chain links TRBV7-3 with TRBJ2-5; 12 positions match TRBD2. The germline gives CDR1 SGHTA, CDR2 FQGTGA. The CDR3 sequence is 16 residues long. V shed 5 bases, J shed 2 bases, and the junction held 6 bases outside the gene matches. The CDR3 loop reads CASSPGLAGPQETQYF. The CDR3 DNA follows: TGTGCCAGCAGCCCCGGACTAGCGGGACCGCAAGAGACCCAGTACTTC.

The chain uses TRBV9 and TRBJ2-7, with D possibly TRBD2 on 5 matching bases. Germline loops: CDR1 SGDLS, CDR2 YYNGEE. Deletions cut 4 bases from V and 4 bases from J, with 15 bases between. The CDR3 sequence is 14 residues long. CDR3 loop: CASSPTGTWYEQYF. The DNA for the CDR3 is TGTGCCAGCAGCCCAACGGGAACTTGGTACGAGCAGTACTTC.

V gene TRBV29-1 combines with J gene TRBJ2-3, with 8 bases fitting TRBD2. Trimming took 4 bases from V and 2 from J; bases not matched to a gene: 5. Germline V CDR1 and CDR2: SQVTM, ANQGSEA. The CDR3 runs 14 residues. This chain's CDR3 is CSVGGTSLTDTQYF. In DNA form, the CDR3 reads TGCAGCGTTGGCGGGACTAGTCTCACAGATACGCAGTATTTT.

The chain links TRBV28 to TRBJ1-2, with TRBD1 identical over 8 bases. The V segment lost 7 bases and the J segment 7 bases; nucleotides outside the gene matches: 8. This CDR3 region has 13 residues. Germline lookup yields CDR1 MDHEN and CDR2 SYDVKM. The CDR3 DNA follows: TGTGCCAGCACCAGGACAGGGTATGGTGGCTACACCTTC. Protein product: CASTRTGYGGYTF.